Sequencing of this TCR beta chain was carried out in a study of T cell clonality in common variable immunodeficiency. Libraries were prepared by immunoSEQ multiplex PCR; TCRdb keeps only in-frame clonotypes and omits some of them. The profile covers about 39,000 clones, none occurring a single time. This clone appeared many times. From the germline J gene comes the end of the CDR3, since the read stops 3 residues before it. The CDR3 totals 13 residues. V was trimmed by 0 bases and J by 5 bases, leaving 6 bases between them. CDR1 LNHNV and CDR2 YYDKDF come from the germline V gene (reference sequence).

The rearrangement links TRBV15 to TRBJ2-3; D remains ambiguous. The sequence was collected from a person aged 18-69 years in good health. The sequenced sample was peripheral blood mononuclear cells. The sequenced part of the CDR3 DNA is TGTGCCACCAGCAGAGATCAGGTAGATACG. This sequence encodes CATSRDQVDT. The full CDR3 protein reads CATSRDQVDTQYF.